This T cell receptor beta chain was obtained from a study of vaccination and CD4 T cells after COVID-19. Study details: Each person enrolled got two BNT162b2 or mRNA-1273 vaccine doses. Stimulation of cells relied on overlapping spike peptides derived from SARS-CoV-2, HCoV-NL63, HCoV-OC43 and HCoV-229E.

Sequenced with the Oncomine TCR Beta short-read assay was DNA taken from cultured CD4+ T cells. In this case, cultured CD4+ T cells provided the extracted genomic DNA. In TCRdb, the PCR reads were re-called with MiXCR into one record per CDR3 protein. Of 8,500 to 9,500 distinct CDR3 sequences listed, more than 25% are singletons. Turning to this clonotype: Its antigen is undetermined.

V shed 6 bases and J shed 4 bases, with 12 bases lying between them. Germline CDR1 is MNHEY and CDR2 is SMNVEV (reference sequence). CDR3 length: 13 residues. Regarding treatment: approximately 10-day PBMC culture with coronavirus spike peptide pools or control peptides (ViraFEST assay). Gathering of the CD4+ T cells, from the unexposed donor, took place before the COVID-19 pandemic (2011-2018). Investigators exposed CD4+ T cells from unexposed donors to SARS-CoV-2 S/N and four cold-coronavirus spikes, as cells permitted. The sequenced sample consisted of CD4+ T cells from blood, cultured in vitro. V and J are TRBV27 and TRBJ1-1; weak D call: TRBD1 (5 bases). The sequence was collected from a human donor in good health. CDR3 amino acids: CASSRGVVTEAFF. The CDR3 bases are TGTGCCAGCAGCCGGGGGGTGGTCACTGAAGCTTTCTTT.